This T cell receptor beta chain stems from a study of cytomegalovirus exposure and HLA in healthy donors (dated by TCRdb to about 2017). Describing the broader study: An earlier analysis of 587 of the donors reported approximately 280 Gb of sequence data and approximately 120 million unique TCR beta sequences obtained from about 200 million T cells. An early release covering roughly 600 HLA-typed donors comprised approximately 290 gigabases of sequencing data and 65 million to 100 million unique TCR sequences. Among the roughly 400 genotyped donors, under 90% belonged to the genetic ancestry cluster associated with self-reported Caucasian donors. The study aimed to test whether cataloging public T cell receptors could reveal signatures of past pathogen exposure. The T cell repertoires of around 670 subjects were profiled by immunosequencing and related to cytomegalovirus serostatus. In addition to the first cohort of 666 subjects, a separate validation cohort of 120 different subjects was used. To predict cytomegalovirus infection status, the study combined high-throughput TCR immunosequencing, statistical association of individual TCRs with disease status, and machine learning. A later analysis re-analyzed previously published TCR beta repertoires from roughly 690 donors and added high-resolution HLA genotyping to study TCR occurrence patterns. The later analysis used no new phenotypic data to find candidate immune exposures, relying instead on TCR beta sequences and their occurrence across donors. An earlier analysis of approximately 630 of the donors applied high-throughput TCR beta sequencing to assess whether each TCR beta V gene segment acted as functional or pseudogenic. Donor age, sex, ethnicity and CMV serostatus were compiled together with the repertoire data. In a later genetic analysis, genome-wide SNP genotypes for about three fifths of the roughly 670 donors were used, and that subset was treated as a discovery cohort. All discovery cohort repertoires had been generated on a single sequencing platform. HLA typing included class I and class II loci at four-digit resolution. The number of typed donors differed by locus: about 620-640 for A, B, C, DRB1 and DQB1; some 500 for DQA1; 600 to 610 for DPA1; and some 430 for DPB1. Five DR-DQ haplotypes were treated as single units for association and clustering because of strong linkage in the cohort. Across approximately 400 genotyped donors of the cohort, an average of about 240,000 unique TCR beta nucleotide sequences per donor were sequenced, and roughly 18% of those sequences were non-productive. Results the study describes overall, beyond this receptor: Some IMGT-functional V segments, including TRBV6-2 and TRBV6-3, could not be told apart with the 87-base-pair reads, so those segments were excluded. HLA typing was unavailable for some donors at each locus, so association tests used only the typed subset. The study listed 164 TCR beta chains as associated with cytomegalovirus. Correlated functional status among segregating V segments might be attributable to linkage disequilibrium, but an unknown experimental factor could not be ruled out. The authors suggested that the approach could potentially be extended to other disease states and immunological phenotypes. A later genetic analysis reported fewer N-insertions in productive TCRs among donors in an Asian-associated ancestry cluster than the roughly 640-donor mean. In a later analysis, some 18,000 TCR beta sequences were associated with specific HLA alleles at a false discovery rate of 0.05. About 17 rarely observed V segments, including chromosome 9 orphons, were excluded from the earlier analysis of a few hundred of the donors because counts were too low. CMV serostatus was the only immune exposure information available for the cohort. Most CMV-associated TCR beta chains appeared to be HLA-restricted in a later analysis, and the HLA associations seemed to be driven largely by CMV exposure. A cluster of highly shared sequence variants was judged likely to be a technical artifact of the sequencing pipeline. According to a later analysis, TCR association rates differed among HLA loci, with DRB1 alleles showing the most associated TCRs and HLA-C alleles showing the fewest. A few of the identified cytomegalovirus-associated TCR beta chains were confirmed in vitro to be specific for cytomegalovirus antigens. Assigning TCR associations to individual alleles was difficult when HLA alleles, especially DR and DQ, strongly co-occurred. Roughly uniform sequencing depth across donors was assumed in presence/absence analyses, although this assumption may not hold. A later analysis found that HLA-associated TCR beta chains were more clonally expanded and had lower generation probabilities than equally common non-associated chains. The cohort was sequenced for TCR beta chains only, and without alpha or paired-chain data the features that could be detected were limited. In a later analysis, several top co-occurrence clusters were reported to appear linked to parvovirus B19, influenza, CMV and Epstein-Barr virus. A further reported finding was that TCR beta sequences accurately predicted the HLA-A and HLA-B alleles for most subjects in the first cohort. While some public TCRs were present in many individuals, most TCR sequences turned up only very rarely across donors. An association between a missense DCLRE1C variant and V-gene and J-gene trimming of TCR beta chains was found in a later genetic analysis and replicated in an independent cohort. In an earlier analysis of approximately 600 of the donors, most TCR beta V segments were observed in productive rearrangements about 87% or about 30% of the time, broadly matching IMGT annotations. The classifier was reported to diagnose cytomegalovirus status with high specificity and sensitivity in both the original cohort and the validation cohort.

As regards this clone: Its cognate antigen has yet to be identified. No much larger clone is present one base from it, and per-base qualities are unavailable.

CDR1 MNHEY and CDR2 SMNVEV are derived from the germline V gene (reference sequence). Measured from the cysteine to the phenylalanine, the CDR3 is 17 residues long. CDR3 DNA is the only sequence kept; it has 51 bases, read in frame from the first base. V is cut back by 3 bases and J by 4 bases, with 8 bases in the junction unmatched. In total, roughly 710 healthy bone marrow donors made up the cohort. At the time of sampling, every cohort member was nominally healthy, though immune exposures that went unrecorded were likely present. The donor was CMV seronegative and belonged to the group of more than 300 seronegative cohort members. Each donor provided a peripheral blood sample, and peripheral blood mononuclear cells were used for TCR beta sequencing. Genomic DNA extraction from the blood cell samples was performed with the Qiagen DNeasy Blood Extraction Kit. Libraries were built with the immunoSEQ multiplex PCR assay. For the multiplex PCR, a mixture combining 60 forward primers for TCR Vbeta segments and 13 reverse primers for TCR Jbeta segments was used. Amplification of the CDR3 region of rearranged TCR beta genes was performed with a multiplex PCR assay on genomic DNA. The amplified TCR beta libraries were sequenced on the Illumina HiSeq System as 87-base-pair reads. Processing in the source paper ran as follows. In a later analysis, 77 million or so unique TCR beta chains were counted across the roughly 670 repertoires, and roughly 10 million of these chains were shared by at least two donors. Raw reads were error-corrected and collapsed into unique sequences with a nearest-neighbor algorithm that merged closely related sequences to remove PCR and sequencing errors. V, D and J gene segments were assigned by aligning CDR3 sequences to IMGT reference sequences. For a sequence to be retained, at least a six-nucleotide match to both a V gene segment and a J gene segment was required. Rearrangements were called productive when the CDR3 lacked stop codons and stayed in frame with V and J; all others were non-productive. CDR3 was defined by IMGT convention, running from the second conserved V-encoded cysteine to the conserved J-encoded phenylalanine. Sequences without an unambiguous match to a single V gene segment were excluded from the earlier analysis of approximately 600 of the donors. An earlier analysis of several hundred of the donors called V segments functional above 56.7% productive rearrangements and segregating when the between-donor standard deviation exceeded 5%. A statistical classification framework was built for diagnosing cytomegalovirus status from the catalog of TCR beta chain sequences. V and J gene assignment, in a later analysis, came from comparing TCR nucleotide sequences with IMGT/GENE-DB human TR gene sequences. In a later analysis, CDR3 sequences and most-parsimonious VDJ recombination scenarios were assigned using the TCRdist pipeline. In a later analysis, each TCR beta chain was defined by its CDR3 amino acid sequence together with its V-gene family, and reads without a unique V-gene family were excluded. As a way to deal with suspected cross-contamination and a sequencing artifact, a later analysis dropped more than 500 nucleotide sequences that were highly shared and had low generation probability. For each public chain, a later analysis derived a clonal expansion index from normalized ranks of inferred template counts within each repertoire. In a later analysis, generation probabilities were computed with a VDJ recombination model fitted to out-of-frame rearrangements, and the resulting probabilities were checked against IGoR. A later analysis scored TCR-TCR, TCR-HLA and TCR-CMV co-occurrence with hypergeometric tests, applying a repertoire-size bias correction to TCR pairs. To estimate false discovery rates, a later analysis permuted the HLA or CMV assignments 20 times. In a later analysis, co-occurring TCRs were grouped with DBSCAN, and TCRdist sequence similarity was added when clustering was performed within HLA-allele-positive subsets. Repertoires with fewer than 30,000 or more than 120,000 public chains, plus five repertoires with anomalous nucleotide sharing, were excluded from co-occurrence clustering. This is the immuneACCESS table as TCRdb keeps it, with only in-frame sequences that have V and J called. A part of the clones is gone; compared with another copy, unresolved V genes explain less than half, and the rest is unexplained. That table furnishes V, J and clone size, whereas the DNA furnished D and trimming. Recorded for this sample are some 150,000 clones; 65% to 85% of them occurred a single time. Together, the top ten hold over 0.65% of the sample.

What was sequenced was PBMCs. The sequence links TRBV27 to TRBJ2-1; TRBD2 matches 11 bases in the middle. This clonotype originated in a woman younger than 35 in good health and CMV-seronegative. The nucleotide sequence reads as follows: TGTGCCAGCAGTTTCACGGGACTAGCGGATACTTACAATGAGCAGTTCTTC. Its protein product is CASSFTGLADTYNEQFF.